This T cell receptor (beta chain) was recorded in a study of regulatory T cells in long-lasting Graves disease. Study-wide findings and caveats: Persistent disease showed a preference for TRBV28, TRBJ1-2 and TRBJ2-5. The number of shared public clonotypes was higher in persistent patients (around 2,500) than new patients (around 960).

In regard to this clonotype: Its specificity is unknown.

J was trimmed by 4 bases and V by 0 bases; bases with no gene match: 8. The CDR3 is 17 residues long. In germline, CDR1 is DFQATT, CDR2 SNEGSKA (reference sequence). Combining iRepertoire HTBI primers with Arm-PCR of CDR3 regions, the authors built TCR beta libraries. Original processing notes: Across all samples, roughly 60 TRBV segments and 14 TRBJ segments were identified. TCRdb called the multiplex PCR reads again in MiXCR, with one record for every CDR3 protein. In this record, the V and J calls reflect TCRdb's handling and not the investigators' own analysis. This sample has roughly 430,000 distinct CDR3 sequences; around 20% occur once, and the top ten carry roughly 13%. Time point reported: persistent/refractory GD, antithyroid drugs over 5 years with positive TRAb. After RNA was extracted from PBMCs, the TCR library was made from it. The patients included were those that came from an endocrinology department in Xi'an, China.

This specimen consisted of peripheral blood mononuclear cells (PBMCs), obtained when the disease was refractory, from a patient treated with antithyroid drugs. The V and J genes are TRBV20-1 and TRBJ2-5; 13 nucleotides agree with TRBD2. The source is a female donor with Graves disease. The CDR3 region has the DNA TGCAGTGCTAGAGATTTGGGACTAGCGGGAAAAGGAGAGACCCAGTACTTC. Its protein is CSARDLGLAGKGETQYF.